The 18 T cell receptor beta chains below were found in one sample sequenced in a study of T cell responses to AZD1222 COVID-19 vaccine. Generated by immunoSEQ multiplex PCR, the TCRdb table keeps only in-frame clones and is missing some. The profile covers some 110,000 clones, with roughly 82% appearing a single time and approximately 5.1% taken by the ten largest. This specimen was peripheral blood, taken on day 0 of AZD1222 vaccination. The source is an adult in good health.

This sequence joins TRBV18 and TRBJ1-6; no clear D. V lost 5 bases to trimming and J lost 8 bases, with 16 bases between them. The CDR3 contains 15 residues. Germline lookup yields CDR1 KGHSH and CDR2 LQKENI. The DNA for the CDR3 is TGTGCCAGCTCAGTTTCCGGTCCCGGACATTCACCCCTCCACTTT. Translating gives CASSVSGPGHSPLHF.

The rearrangement links TRBV21-1 to TRBJ1-3. TRBV21-1 is assigned pseudogene status. CDR3 length: 17 amino acids. The CDR3 DNA sequence: TGTGCCAGCAGCGCCTCGGTAGGAAACCACTCTGGAAACACCATATATTTT. It specifies CASSASVGNHSGNTIYF.

This clone has at least ten counts. This chain links TRBV6-2 or TRBV6-3 with TRBJ2-2; TRBD1 matches at 7 bases. Trimming cost V 5 bases and J 3 bases; bases outside gene matches: 9. CDR1 is MNHEY, CDR2 SVGEGT, per germline. This CDR3 contains 16 residues. CDR3 in DNA: TGTGCCAGCAGTGAGCCACAGGGGACATACACCGGGGAGCTGTTTTTT. As protein: CASSEPQGTYTGELFF.

This chain links TRBV30 with TRBJ2-1; a weak D match, TRBD2 (5 bases). Germline CDR1 is GTSNPN and CDR2 is SVGIG (reference sequence). CDR3 length: 14 amino acids. The ends were cut back, 3 bases at V and 6 bases at J, with 15 bases in the middle. The CDR3 bases are TGTGCCTGGAGCCGACGGGGATCTGCCAATGAGCAGTTCTTC. Protein product: CAWSRRGSANEQFF.

The gene calls are TRBV6-4 and TRBJ2-3; TRBD2 matches 9 bases. Germline V lookup: CDR1 MRHNA, CDR2 SNTAGT. V shed 6 bases, J shed 3 bases, and the junction held 7 bases outside the gene matches. This CDR3 is 15 amino acids long. Here the CDR3 reads CASRPGLAGTDTQYF. The CDR3 DNA reads as TGTGCCAGCAGGCCAGGGCTAGCGGGGACAGATACGCAGTATTTT.

This chain connects TRBV5-1 to TRBJ2-5; D call uncertain. Germline values: CDR1 SGHRS, CDR2 YFSETQ. The CDR3 extends over 16 amino acids. V lost 4 bases and J lost 2, with 18 bases in between. This CDR3 is CASSRVSFLKQETQYF. In DNA, the CDR3 is TGCGCCAGCAGCCGAGTCTCTTTTCTGAAACAAGAGACCCAGTACTTC.

The chain combines TRBV28 with TRBJ2-7, with a possible D match to TRBD1 (6 bases). This CDR3 spans 16 amino acids. Germline CDR1 is MDHEN and CDR2 is SYDVKM. V lost 6 bases to trimming and J lost 0 bases, with 18 bases between them. The CDR3 nucleotides read TGTGCCAGCAGCCCCCCGACAGGTCGGTTCTCCTACGAGCAGTACTTC. Translated, it gives CASSPPTGRFSYEQYF.

V and J are TRBV10-3 and TRBJ1-1; TRBD1 matches 9 bases. The CDR3 consists of 15 residues. Per germline, CDR1 ENHRY and CDR2 SYGVKD. Trimming removed 6 bases from V and 5 bases from J; junction bases left unmatched: 10. In nucleotides, the CDR3 is TGTGCCATCAGGCCGGGACAGGGAAAGGAGACTGAAGCTTTCTTT. This sequence encodes CAIRPGQGKETEAFF.

The chain joins TRBV6-5 to TRBJ1-2; D possibly corresponds to TRBD1 (5 bases). The CDR3 loop spans 14 amino acids. In germline, CDR1 is MNHEY, CDR2 SVGAGI. V lost 8 bases, J lost 5 bases, and 18 bases lay in between. CDR3 region: CASQTQGGGYGYTF. CDR3 bases: TGTGCCAGCCAGACCCAGGGAGGAGGGTATGGCTACACCTTC.

V usage is TRBV6-1 and J usage is TRBJ1-2; 9 bases are a match to TRBD1. CDR1 MNHNS and CDR2 SASEGT come from the germline V gene. V shed 0 bases, J shed 3 bases, and the junction held 2 bases outside the gene matches. There are 15 residues in the CDR3. This chain's CDR3 is CASSEAGTGYYGYTF. CDR3 nucleotide sequence: TGTGCCAGCAGTGAAGCTGGGACAGGGTACTATGGCTACACCTTC.

This clone is a singleton in its sample. The chain couples TRBV7-9 to TRBJ2-7, with 13 bases lining up with TRBD2. The V and J ends lost 5 bases and 0 bases, in that order; junction bases with no gene match: 13. Germline-derived CDR1 and CDR2 are SEHNR and FQNEAQ (reference sequence). The CDR3 sequence is 19 residues long. The CDR3 reads CASSLPPGLAGYSSYEQYF. In nucleotides, the CDR3 is TGTGCCAGCAGCCTACCGCCGGGACTAGCGGGGTATAGCTCCTACGAGCAGTACTTC. The full variable domain, with the rest looked up from reference TRBV7-9 and TRBJ2-7, is DTGVSQNPRHKITKRGQNVTFRCDPISEHNRLYWYRQTLGQGPEFLTYFQNEAQLEKSRLLSDRFSAERPKGSFSTLEIQRTEQGDSAMYLCASSLPPGLAGYSSYEQYFGPGTRLTVT.

The gene calls are TRBV27 and TRBJ1-6, with D uncertain. V was clipped by 2 bases and J by 5 bases, with 4 bases between them. CDR1 and CDR2 (germline): MNHEY, SMNVEV (reference sequence). This CDR3 comprises 13 residues. The CDR3 nucleotides read TGTGCCAGCAGTTTAATGAATAATTCACCCCTCCACTTT. Amino acid sequence: CASSLMNNSPLHF.

This clone was counted only a few times. The rearrangement uses TRBV3-1 (or the pseudogene TRBV3-2) and TRBJ1-6; D gene uncertain. There are 15 residues in the CDR3. CDR1 is LGHDT and CDR2 is YNNKEL in the germline V gene (reference sequence). V lost 4 bases to trimming and J lost 7 bases, with 14 bases between them. The CDR3 DNA is TGTGCCAGCAGCCGTACAGATGGACCGAATTCACCCCTCCACTTT. Residues: CASSRTDGPNSPLHF.

The J gene is TRBJ1-1, the V gene TRBV6-6; tentative D call: TRBD1 (6 bases). The CDR3 is 16 residues long. The germline gives CDR1 MNHNY, CDR2 SVGAGI (reference sequence). The germline V and J ends were trimmed by 4 bases and 0 bases, with 15 bases remaining between them. Here the CDR3 reads CASSSPLGAMNTEAFF. The CDR3 bases are TGTGCCAGCAGTTCCCCCCTGGGGGCGATGAACACTGAAGCTTTCTTT.

CDR3 nucleotides: TGTGCCAGCAGCCAAGGGGTGAATCAGCCCCAGCATTTT. Its protein is CASSQGVNQPQHF. V usage is TRBV5-6 and J usage is TRBJ1-5, with D tentatively TRBD1 (5 bases). Deletions cut 4 bases from V and 4 bases from J, with 9 bases between. Germline loops: CDR1 SGHDT, CDR2 YYEEEE. The CDR3 is made up of 13 amino acids.

This clone was seen more than once but under ten times. The V gene is TRBV2, the J gene TRBJ2-1, with TRBD2 matching 10 bases. The CDR3 loop spans 15 amino acids. With 3 bases clipped from V and 6 bases from J, the junction kept 5 bases outside the gene matches. Germline-derived CDR1 and CDR2 are SNHLY and FYNNEI. CDR3 loop: CASSDASGGVNEQFF. CDR3 DNA: TGTGCCAGCAGTGATGCTAGCGGGGGTGTCAATGAGCAGTTCTTC.

This sequence joins TRBV2 and TRBJ1-1, with a possible D match to TRBD1 (5 bases). V was clipped by 8 bases and J by 4 bases, with 11 bases between them. This CDR3 has 12 amino acids. Germline CDR1 is SNHLY and CDR2 is FYNNEI. This CDR3 is CASWGDFTEAFF. The DNA for the CDR3 is TGTGCCAGCTGGGGGGATTTCACTGAAGCTTTCTTT.

For the CDR3, the DNA is TGCGCCAGCAGCTTGACCGCGGGGGTCACTGAAGCTTTCTTT. It translates to CASSLTAGVTEAFF. The genes are TRBV5-1 and TRBJ1-1; TRBD1 is a possible D gene (5 bases). V was shortened by 1 base and J by 4 bases, with 11 bases between the two germline ends. Germline-derived CDR1 and CDR2 are SGHRS and YFSETQ. The CDR3 totals 14 residues.